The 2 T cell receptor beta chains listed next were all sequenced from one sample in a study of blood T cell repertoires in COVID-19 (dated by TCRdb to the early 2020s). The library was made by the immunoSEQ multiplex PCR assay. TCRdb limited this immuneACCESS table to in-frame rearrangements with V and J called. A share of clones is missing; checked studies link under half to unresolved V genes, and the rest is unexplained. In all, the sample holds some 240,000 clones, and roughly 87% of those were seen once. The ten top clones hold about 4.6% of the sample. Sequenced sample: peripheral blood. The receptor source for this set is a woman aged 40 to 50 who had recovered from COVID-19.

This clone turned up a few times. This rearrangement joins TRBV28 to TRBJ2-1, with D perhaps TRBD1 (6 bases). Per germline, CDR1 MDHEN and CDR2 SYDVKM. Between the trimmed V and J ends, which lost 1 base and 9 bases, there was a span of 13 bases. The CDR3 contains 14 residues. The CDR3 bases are TGTGCCAGCAGTTTATCCCAGGGGATCGGTGAGCAGTTCTTC. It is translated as CASSLSQGIGEQFF.

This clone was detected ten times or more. The CDR3 sequence: CASSSGVGAETQYF. CDR3 nucleotides: TGCGCCAGCAGCTCGGGGGTTGGAGCGGAGACCCAGTACTTC. The rearrangement uses TRBV5-1 and TRBJ2-5, with D tentatively TRBD2 (6 bases). V was trimmed by 3 bases and J by 5 bases, leaving 14 bases between them. This CDR3 has 14 amino acids. Germline assignment: CDR1 SGHRS and CDR2 YFSETQ.